This TCR beta chain emerged from a study of neurological immune-mediated disorders (dated by TCRdb to the late 2010s). Regarding the research as a whole: Of the roughly 34 multiple sclerosis patients, about 30 had relapsing-remitting MS and 3 had secondary progressive MS. Peripheral blood TCR-beta repertoires from patients with HTLV-I-associated myelopathy (HAM/TSP), patients with multiple sclerosis, and healthy controls were compared in the study using UMI-based sequencing. Longitudinal samples, technical triplicates and paired sorted CD4+ and CD8+ T-cell subsets, alongside PBMC samples, were included among the approximately 98 TCR-beta libraries. The cohort was made up of 68 subjects, consisting of roughly 14 HAM/TSP patients, around 35 multiple sclerosis patients and around 20 healthy controls. Study-wide findings and limitations: The highest TCR clonal expansion was observed in HAM/TSP patients, whereas the lowest was observed in MS patients, even when compared with healthy controls. Repertoires from 18 of 34 MS patients were grouped by phylogenetic analysis into a cluster of related CDR3 sequences, suggesting a possible repertoire-level signature. No clinical or MRI features were associated with the MS cluster, and the authors said that larger cohorts are needed. Expanded clones from different subjects shared no identical CDR3 amino acid sequences, which suggests that TCR-beta repertoires were private in all groups.

The CDR3 runs 14 amino acids, cysteine and phenylalanine included. This entry keeps only the CDR3 DNA: 42 bases, framed from base 1. CDR1 SGHRS and CDR2 YFSETQ were looked up in the germline V gene. Trimming takes 4 bases off V and 7 bases off J; junction bases not matched to a gene: 10. For unsorted PBMC libraries, 2 million PBMCs were used after storage in RNAlater at -80 degrees C until RNA extraction. The multiple sclerosis patients were enrolled in a US clinical protocol that evaluated disease progression with magnetic resonance imaging. Peripheral blood was subjected to Ficoll-Hypaque density gradient centrifugation to isolate PBMCs, which were then cryopreserved in liquid nitrogen. The table lists this clonotype with a few counts. Its binding antigen is unknown. Base qualities are not provided; no much larger clone lies one nucleotide away. cDNA was synthesized by template-switch 5'RACE using a primer with a 10-nucleotide random unique molecular identifier that tagged each TCR transcript. Each sequencing run produced over 200 million TCR-beta sequences covering 15-18 subjects. Total RNA was extracted with the RNeasy kit. TCR-beta VDJ regions were amplified with primers for the TCR constant region and the 5'RACE anchor, using the KAPA Real-time Library Amplification kit. Sample indexes and Illumina adaptors were added in a first PCR, after which library yield was increased in a second PCR. After purification with Ampure beads, the TCR product of roughly 650 bp was size-selected on a 2% E-gel SizeSelection system. Before pooling, libraries had their quality checked on a Bioanalyzer, their concentration measured with Qubit, and their quantity determined with the Kapa Library Quantification kit. An Illumina HiSeq 2500 was used to sequence the libraries paired-end at 2 x 150 bp. To increase sequence diversity, about 25-30% phiX was spiked into each library pool. From the authors' description of their analysis: The quality-filtered reads were processed with the UMI-based MiGEC pipeline, whose error correction step removed more than 85% of the raw TCR sequences. IMGT germline references were used for aligning VDJ genes, and each clonotype was defined as a unique CDR3 amino acid sequence together with its V-J genes. Clonal expansion, Shannon diversity and CDR3 relatedness (CalcPairwiseDistances, ClusterSamples) were evaluated with VDJtools, and phylogenetic trees were built with CLCbio workbench. Using coefficient-of-variation modelling across technical triplicates, the study counted a clone as expanded if it had at least 8 unique UMIs. Using fastp trimming at Q25 and MiXCR clonotype assembly, TCRdb reanalyzed the public sequencing data and kept in-frame beta chains. CDR3 protein sequences are deduplicated, and each keeps its most common genes and DNA. TCRdb assigned the V and J calls; the authors' analysis was not used. This sample holds 50,000 to 65,000 distinct CDR3 sequences; under 5.5% were observed only once. The ten largest clonotypes hold roughly 3.3% of the sample.

What was sequenced was PBMCs. The chain is made from TRBV5-1 and TRBJ2-7; 8 of the junction bases match TRBD1. This sequence originates from a woman aged 50 to 60 with multiple sclerosis. The CDR3 protein is CASSLSQGAGEQYF. The DNA reads as follows: TGCGCCAGCAGCCTTTCTCAGGGGGCTGGTGAGCAGTACTTC. With all but the CDR3 taken from the reference TRBV5-1 and TRBJ2-7 genes, the full variable domain is: KAGVTQTPRYLIKTRGQQVTLSCSPISGHRSVSWYQQTPGQGLQFLFEYFSETQRNKGNFPGRFSGRQFSNSRSEMNVSTLELGDSALYLCASSLSQGAGEQYFGPGTRLTVT.